One sample yielded the 8 T cell receptor beta chains listed below, sequenced in a study of PD-L1 blockade in urothelial cancer. The assay was immunoSEQ multiplex PCR, and TCRdb's table has in-frame clones only and misses some. Among tens of thousands of clones listed, around 84% were seen once. Time point noted: pretreatment peripheral blood. The sequences come from PBMCs, collected around atezolizumab (anti-PD-L1) treatment. The receptors originated from a man between 45 and 60 years old with urothelial cancer.

The chain has TRBV7-6 and TRBJ1-4; weak D call: TRBD1 (6 bases). V shed 5 bases and J shed 4 bases, with 11 bases lying between them. This CDR3 contains 14 residues. From germline, CDR1 is SGHVS and CDR2 FNYEAQ. The CDR3 DNA is TGTGCCAGCAGCAAATCGGACAGTAATGAAAAACTGTTTTTT. Translating it yields CASSKSDSNEKLFF.

The chain combines TRBV7-9 with TRBJ2-7, with TRBD1 identical over 7 bases. After removal of 2 bases from V and 4 bases from J, the junction contained 8 bases not matched to a gene. In germline, CDR1 is SEHNR, CDR2 FQNEAQ (reference sequence). The CDR3 covers 15 residues. The CDR3 nucleotides read TGTGCCAGCAGCTTATCTGTAAGGGGGCGGTACGAGCAGTACTTC. As protein: CASSLSVRGRYEQYF.

The CDR3 spells CASSPDVVTGEQFF. The CDR3 DNA reads TGCGCCAGCAGCCCCGACGTGGTGACAGGTGAGCAGTTCTTC. This chain joins TRBV5-1 and TRBJ2-1, with D possibly TRBD1 on 6 matching bases. V was clipped by 4 bases and J by 9 bases, with 17 bases between them. Per germline, CDR1 SGHRS and CDR2 YFSETQ. CDR3 size: 14 residues.

V usage is TRBV5-4 and J usage is TRBJ1-2; no definite D call. With 4 bases removed from V and 0 bases from J, the gap between germline ends came to 19 bases. This CDR3 has 17 amino acids. Germline CDR1 reads SGHNT; CDR2 reads YYREEE (reference sequence). The CDR3 sequence: CASSNNPSTQANYGYTF. Written as DNA, the CDR3 is TGTGCCAGCAGCAACAACCCTTCAACACAAGCTAACTATGGCTACACCTTC.

The chain links TRBV5-1 to TRBJ2-1, with TRBD2 matching 10 bases. This CDR3 contains 16 residues. V lost 4 bases, J lost 0 bases, and 4 bases stayed unmatched. Germline V lookup: CDR1 SGHRS, CDR2 YFSETQ. CDR3 in DNA: TGCGCCAGCAGCCTTAGCGGGAGGAGCTCCTACAATGAGCAGTTCTTC. Translation: CASSLSGRSSYNEQFF. Using reference TRBV5-1 and TRBJ2-1 for the parts outside the CDR3, the full variable domain is KAGVTQTPRYLIKTRGQQVTLSCSPISGHRSVSWYQQTPGQGLQFLFEYFSETQRNKGNFPGRFSGRQFSNSRSEMNVSTLELGDSALYLCASSLSGRSSYNEQFFGPGTRLTVL.

The chain uses TRBV2 and TRBJ2-1, with D possibly matching TRBD1 (6 bases). Germline assignment: CDR1 SNHLY and CDR2 FYNNEI. The V and J ends lost 5 bases and 7 bases respectively, with 12 bases between them. This CDR3 spans 13 amino acids. The CDR3, as DNA: TGTGCCAGCAGTCGTATTAGGGGGAATGAGCAGTTCTTC. Protein product: CASSRIRGNEQFF.

The chain employs TRBV27 and TRBJ2-7; TRBD1 agrees at 7 bases. The trim removed 2 bases at V and 3 bases at J, leaving 4 bases unmatched. The CDR3 length is 14 residues. Looked up from germline, CDR1 is MNHEY and CDR2 is SMNVEV (reference sequence). Here the CDR3 reads CASSLRGPGYEQYF. The CDR3 DNA reads TGTGCCAGCAGTTTAAGGGGGCCTGGCTACGAGCAGTACTTC.

This chain joins TRBV7-6 and TRBJ2-1, with 13 bases identical to TRBD2. The junction had 1 base not matched to a gene; V was cut back by 5 bases and J by 6 bases. This CDR3 contains 14 residues. The germline gives CDR1 SGHVS, CDR2 FNYEAQ. This CDR3 reads CASSGLAGVNEQFF. CDR3 DNA: TGTGCCAGCAGCGGACTAGCGGGAGTCAATGAGCAGTTCTTC. Combining the CDR3 with reference TRBV7-6 and TRBJ2-1 gives the whole variable domain GAGVSQSPRYKVTKRGQDVALRCDPISGHVSLYWYRQALGQGPEFLTYFNYEAQQDKSGLPNDRFSAERPEGSISTLTIQRTEQRDSAMYRCASSGLAGVNEQFFGPGTRLTVL.